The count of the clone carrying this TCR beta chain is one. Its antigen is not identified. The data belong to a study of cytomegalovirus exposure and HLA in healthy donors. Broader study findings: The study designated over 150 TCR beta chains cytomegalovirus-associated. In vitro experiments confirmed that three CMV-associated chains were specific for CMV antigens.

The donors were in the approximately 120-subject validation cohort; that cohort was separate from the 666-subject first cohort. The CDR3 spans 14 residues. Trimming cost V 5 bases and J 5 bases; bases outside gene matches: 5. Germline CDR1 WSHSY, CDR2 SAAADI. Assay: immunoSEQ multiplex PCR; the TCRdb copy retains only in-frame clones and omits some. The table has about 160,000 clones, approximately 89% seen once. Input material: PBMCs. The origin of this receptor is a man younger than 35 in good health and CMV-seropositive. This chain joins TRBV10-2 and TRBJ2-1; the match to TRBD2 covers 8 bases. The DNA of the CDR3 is TGCGCCAGCAGTAGCGGGAGAATTAACAATGAGCAGTTCTTC. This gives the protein CASSSGRINNEQFF.